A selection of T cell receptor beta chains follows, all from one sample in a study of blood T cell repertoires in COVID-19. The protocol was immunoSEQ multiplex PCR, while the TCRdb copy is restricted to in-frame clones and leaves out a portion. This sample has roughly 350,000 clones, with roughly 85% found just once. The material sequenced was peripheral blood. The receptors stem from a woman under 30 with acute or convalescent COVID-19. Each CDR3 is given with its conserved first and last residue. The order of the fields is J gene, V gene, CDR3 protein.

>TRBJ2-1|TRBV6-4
CASSEYSGGNGEQFF
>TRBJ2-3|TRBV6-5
CASSYRTVSDTQYF
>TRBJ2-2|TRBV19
CATKQGGHGELFF
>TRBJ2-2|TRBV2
CASFVSRDTGELFF
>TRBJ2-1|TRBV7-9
CASSAGTSVPNEQFF
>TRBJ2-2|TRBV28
CASRTSVTGELFF
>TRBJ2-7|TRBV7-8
CASSSRLAGLFYEQYF
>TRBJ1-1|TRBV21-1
CASSKVKQGLGIDTEAFF
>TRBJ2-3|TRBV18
CASSSTASTDTQYF
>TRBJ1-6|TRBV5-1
CASRQVDDSPLHF
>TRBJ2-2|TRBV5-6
CASSLGQSTGELFF
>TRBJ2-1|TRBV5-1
CASSFQTVNNEQFF
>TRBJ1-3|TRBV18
CASSPMTGSSGNTIYF
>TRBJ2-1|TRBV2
CASRMDRETEQFF
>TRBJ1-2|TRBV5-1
CASQFTEGPPSNYGYTF
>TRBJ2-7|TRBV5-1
CASSLGITSGRDEQYF
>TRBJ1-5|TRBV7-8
CASNSWTGIVDYSNQPQHF
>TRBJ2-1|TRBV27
CASSPGLAGGGQFF
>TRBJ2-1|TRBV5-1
CASSLIPSGGAFNEQFF
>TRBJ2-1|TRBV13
CASSLGGAEQFF
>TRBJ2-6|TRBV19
CASSALTGRSGANVLTF
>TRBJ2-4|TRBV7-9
CASSPNPGQLAKNIQYF
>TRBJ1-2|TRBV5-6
CASSLGGTGDGYTF
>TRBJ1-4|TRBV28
CASSRGVVEKLFF
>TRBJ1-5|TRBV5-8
CASSLGTGGGQPQHF
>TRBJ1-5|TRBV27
CASSKDASGGAVANQPQHF
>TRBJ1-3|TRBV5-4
CASQGGSGNTIYF
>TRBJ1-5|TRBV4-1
CASRPSPNRANQPQHF
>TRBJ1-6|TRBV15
CATSRTGDNSPLHF
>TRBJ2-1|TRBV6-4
CASSDTATGLAGDEQFF
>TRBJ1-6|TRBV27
CASRRAGTEGIPPLHF
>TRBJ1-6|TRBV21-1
CASTGGESPLHF
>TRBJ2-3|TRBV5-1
CASSLGGQGGTDTQYF
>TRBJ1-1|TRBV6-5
CASTRGAVTEAFF
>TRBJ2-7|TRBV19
CASTLGEGSYEQYF
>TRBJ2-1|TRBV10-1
CASSDSDGDEQFF